Listed below are T cell receptor beta chains from one sample, sequenced in a study of blood T cell repertoires in COVID-19. TCRdb's copy holds only in-frame clones and misses some; the assay was immunoSEQ multiplex PCR. Of 200,000 to 300,000 clones listed, approximately 86% are singletons. The material sequenced was peripheral blood. All receptors come from a woman aged 60 to 75 with active or convalescent COVID-19. The CDR3 runs from the conserved cysteine through the conserved F or W. A D gene is named only where the DNA matches it firmly. Rows may omit the clone size; those that give it use once, few, many or a size class.

size: .
D: TRBD1
J: TRBJ1-1
V: TRBV27
CDR3: CASSSNRGTEAFF
DNA: TGTGCCAGCAGCTCGAACAGGGGCACTGAAGCTTTCTTT

size: .
D: .
J: TRBJ2-3
V: TRBV7-2
CDR3: CASSLAGGGAPADTQYF
DNA: TGTGCCAGCAGCTTAGCAGGTGGGGGGGCCCCCGCAGATACGCAGTATTTT

size: .
D: TRBD1
J: TRBJ1-2
V: TRBV5-6
CDR3: CASSMGTGGRSGYGYTF
DNA: TGTGCCAGCAGCATGGGGACAGGAGGAAGAAGTGGCTATGGCTACACCTTC

size: .
D: TRBD1
J: TRBJ2-5
V: TRBV10-3
CDR3: CAIRDGTGYQETQYF
DNA: TGTGCCATCAGGGACGGGACAGGGTACCAAGAGACCCAGTACTTC

size: many
D: .
J: TRBJ1-2
V: TRBV5-4
CDR3: CASSFLTDYGYTF
DNA: TGTGCCAGCAGCTTTCTCACAGACTATGGCTACACCTTC

size: .
D: TRBD1
J: TRBJ2-2
V: TRBV5-6
CDR3: CASSSQGAGELFF
DNA: TGTGCCAGCAGCTCCCAGGGGGCCGGGGAGCTGTTTTTT

size: .
D: TRBD1
J: TRBJ2-7
V: TRBV27
CDR3: CASRLQGVSSYEQYF
DNA: TGTGCCAGCAGATTACAGGGGGTAAGCTCCTACGAGCAGTACTTC

size: .
D: TRBD1
J: TRBJ1-6
V: TRBV18
CDR3: CASSEQGAFNSPLHF
DNA: TGTGCCAGCTCGGAACAGGGGGCATTTAATTCACCCCTCCACTTT

size: .
D: TRBD2
J: TRBJ2-3
V: TRBV6-5
CDR3: CASKLAGGPSDTQYF
DNA: TGTGCCAGCAAGCTAGCGGGGGGGCCGTCAGATACGCAGTATTTT

size: .
D: TRBD2
J: TRBJ2-3
V: TRBV6-5
CDR3: CASSTNGGAATQYF
DNA: TGTGCCAGCAGTACGAACGGGGGGGCGGCTACGCAGTATTTT

size: .
D: .
J: TRBJ2-1
V: TRBV11-3
CDR3: CASSSRDSYNEQFF
DNA: TGTGCCAGCAGCTCCCGGGACTCCTACAATGAGCAGTTCTTC

size: .
D: TRBD2
J: TRBJ2-1
V: TRBV2
CDR3: CASVPSGSYNEQFF
DNA: TGTGCCAGCGTCCCTAGCGGGAGTTACAATGAGCAGTTCTTC

size: once
D: TRBD1
J: TRBJ1-4
V: TRBV19
CDR3: CASRVTGANEKLFF
DNA: TGTGCCAGTAGGGTTACAGGGGCTAATGAAAAACTGTTTTTT

size: .
D: .
J: TRBJ2-6
V: TRBV27
CDR3: CASSLEGSGANVLTF
DNA: TGTGCCAGCAGTTTAGAGGGATCTGGGGCCAACGTCCTGACTTTC

size: .
D: TRBD2
J: TRBJ2-5
V: TRBV5-6
CDR3: CASSRDAGGETQYF
DNA: TGTGCCAGCAGCCGGGACGCCGGGGGGGAGACCCAGTACTTC

size: .
D: TRBD2
J: TRBJ2-1
V: TRBV19
CDR3: CASSRTSGLYNEQFF
DNA: TGTGCCAGTAGTAGGACTAGCGGTCTTTACAATGAGCAGTTCTTC

size: once
D: .
J: TRBJ2-1
V: TRBV7-2
CDR3: CASSLKDTLYYYNEQFF
DNA: TGTGCCAGCAGCTTAAAGGACACCTTGTACTATTACAATGAGCAGTTCTTC

size: .
D: .
J: TRBJ1-2
V: TRBV10-2
CDR3: CASSELTGNYGYTF
DNA: TGCGCCAGCAGTGAGTTAACAGGGAACTATGGCTACACCTTC

size: once
D: TRBD1
J: TRBJ2-7
V: TRBV6-5
CDR3: CASRFQGERGEQYF
DNA: TGTGCCAGCAGGTTCCAGGGGGAACGGGGCGAGCAGTACTTC

size: .
D: .
J: TRBJ1-3
V: TRBV18
CDR3: CASSPRTDYSGNTIYF
DNA: TGTGCCAGCTCACCTCGGACAGACTACTCTGGAAACACCATATATTTT

size: .
D: TRBD2
J: TRBJ2-7
V: TRBV18
CDR3: CASRGTSGYEQYF
DNA: TGTGCCAGTAGAGGGACTAGCGGCTACGAGCAGTACTTC

size: once
D: TRBD1
J: TRBJ2-3
V: TRBV7-8
CDR3: CASTRQGLETDTQYF
DNA: TGTGCCAGCACCCGACAGGGATTGGAGACAGATACGCAGTATTTT

size: .
D: TRBD1
J: TRBJ1-5
V: TRBV5-8
CDR3: CASGRTGTIGWHDQPQHF
DNA: TGTGCCAGCGGACGGACAGGGACAATTGGGTGGCATGATCAGCCCCAGCATTTT

size: once
D: .
J: TRBJ2-1
V: TRBV7-8
CDR3: CASSPSSPTAVYNEQFF
DNA: TGTGCCAGCAGCCCTTCCTCTCCGACGGCGGTTTACAATGAGCAGTTCTTC

size: .
D: TRBD2
J: TRBJ2-5
V: TRBV5-4
CDR3: CATAPRERGGGKTQYF
DNA: TGTGCCACCGCTCCGAGGGAGCGGGGGGGCGGGAAGACCCAGTACTTC

size: .
D: .
J: TRBJ2-5
V: TRBV28
CDR3: CASKTGLQETQYF
DNA: TGTGCCAGCAAGACGGGACTTCAAGAGACCCAGTACTTC

size: few
D: .
J: TRBJ2-3
V: TRBV7-8
CDR3: CASSPRWSTDTQYF
DNA: TGTGCCAGCAGCCCCAGGTGGAGCACAGATACGCAGTATTTT

size: .
D: TRBD2
J: TRBJ2-1
V: TRBV30
CDR3: CAWSVRLAAFTSSYNEQFF
DNA: TGTGCCTGGAGTGTGCGACTAGCGGCGTTTACGAGCTCCTACAATGAGCAGTTCTTC

size: .
D: TRBD2
J: TRBJ2-3
V: TRBV19
CDR3: CASSGTSGGTDTQYF
DNA: TGTGCCAGTAGTGGGACTAGCGGGGGCACAGATACGCAGTATTTT

size: .
D: TRBD1
J: TRBJ1-5
V: TRBV19
CDR3: CASSIGQGAHQPQHF
DNA: TGTGCCAGTAGTATAGGGCAGGGGGCCCATCAGCCCCAGCATTTT

size: .
D: .
J: TRBJ1-5
V: TRBV1
CDR3: CTSSHRGRGNQPQHF
DNA: TGCACCAGCAGCCACAGGGGACGGGGCAATCAGCCCCAGCATTTT

size: .
D: TRBD1
J: TRBJ1-1
V: TRBV29-1
CDR3: CSVRTGGWTEAFF
DNA: TGCAGCGTACGGACAGGTGGTTGGACTGAAGCTTTCTTT

size: once
D: .
J: TRBJ1-2
V: TRBV19
CDR3: CASRLSTGGNYGYTF
DNA: TGTGCCAGCCGACTATCGACGGGGGGAAACTATGGCTACACCTTC

size: .
D: TRBD1
J: TRBJ1-1
V: TRBV2
CDR3: CASSEPWDSPWAEAFF
DNA: TGTGCCAGCAGTGAACCTTGGGACAGCCCTTGGGCTGAAGCTTTCTTT

size: .
D: .
J: TRBJ2-5
V: TRBV5-1
CDR3: CASSLVGGTQETQYF
DNA: TGCGCCAGCAGCTTGGTAGGAGGTACACAAGAGACCCAGTACTTC

size: .
D: .
J: TRBJ2-2
V: TRBV5-1
CDR3: CASSLAGGRGDTGELFF
DNA: TGCGCCAGCAGCTTGGCCGGGGGAAGAGGAGACACCGGGGAGCTGTTTTTT

size: .
D: .
J: TRBJ2-7
V: TRBV7-9
CDR3: CASSSPAIYEQYF
DNA: TGTGCCAGCAGCTCCCCCGCGATCTACGAGCAGTACTTC

size: .
D: TRBD1
J: TRBJ1-1
V: TRBV10-3
CDR3: CATKPGQVNTEAFF
DNA: TGTGCCACAAAACCGGGACAGGTGAACACTGAAGCTTTCTTT

size: .
D: TRBD2
J: TRBJ2-3
V: TRBV7-8
CDR3: CASRESGRVPDTQYF
DNA: TGTGCCAGCAGGGAAAGCGGGAGGGTCCCAGATACGCAGTATTTT

size: .
D: TRBD2
J: TRBJ2-5
V: TRBV5-4
CDR3: CASNFGGRGRETQYF
DNA: TGTGCCAGCAACTTTGGCGGGAGGGGACGAGAGACCCAGTACTTC

size: .
D: TRBD1
J: TRBJ1-2
V: TRBV3-1/TRBV3-2
CDR3: CASSPRTGGVYGYTF
DNA: TGTGCCAGCAGCCCCCGGACAGGGGGCGTCTATGGCTACACCTTC

size: .
D: .
J: TRBJ2-5
V: TRBV6-5
CDR3: CASNPQGKGQETQYF
DNA: TGTGCCAGCAATCCACAGGGAAAGGGCCAAGAGACCCAGTACTTC

size: few
D: .
J: TRBJ2-7
V: TRBV5-1
CDR3: CASSSQVGSYEQYF
DNA: TGCGCCAGCAGCTCACAGGTCGGTTCCTACGAGCAGTACTTC

size: .
D: TRBD1
J: TRBJ1-3
V: TRBV30
CDR3: CASPPRGGPGQGYGNTIYF
DNA: TGTGCCTCACCCCCCCGAGGAGGCCCCGGACAGGGGTACGGAAACACCATATATTTT

size: .
D: TRBD1
J: TRBJ2-2
V: TRBV15
CDR3: CATSRGRDRGVTGELFF
DNA: TGTGCCACCAGCAGAGGCCGGGACAGGGGGGTCACCGGGGAGCTGTTTTTT

size: .
D: TRBD1
J: TRBJ2-7
V: TRBV6-6
CDR3: CASSVTGTGYYEQYF
DNA: TGTGCCAGCAGTGTCACCGGGACAGGGTACTACGAGCAGTACTTC

size: .
D: TRBD1
J: TRBJ1-5
V: TRBV6-5
CDR3: CASSTGQEGSPQHF
DNA: TGTGCCAGCAGCACCGGACAGGAGGGTAGCCCCCAGCATTTT

size: .
D: .
J: TRBJ2-3
V: TRBV9
CDR3: CASSPSGVTDTQYF
DNA: TGTGCCAGCAGCCCATCGGGGGTGACAGATACGCAGTATTTT

size: once
D: TRBD1
J: TRBJ2-1
V: TRBV18
CDR3: CASSLGTAKDGEQFF
DNA: TGTGCCAGCTCACTAGGGACAGCAAAAGACGGTGAGCAGTTCTTC

size: .
D: TRBD2
J: TRBJ2-2
V: TRBV2
CDR3: CASSELAGANTGELFF
DNA: TGTGCCAGCAGTGAATTGGCGGGGGCGAACACCGGGGAGCTGTTTTTT

size: .
D: TRBD1
J: TRBJ1-4
V: TRBV30
CDR3: CAWGGQGRRNEKLFF
DNA: TGTGCCTGGGGGGGACAGGGCCGAAGGAATGAAAAACTGTTTTTT

size: .
D: .
J: TRBJ1-6
V: TRBV3-1/TRBV3-2
CDR3: CASSAASSYNSPLHF
DNA: TGTGCCAGCAGCGCAGCGAGCTCCTATAATTCACCCCTCCACTTT

size: .
D: TRBD2
J: TRBJ2-3
V: TRBV18
CDR3: CASREASGGTYTQYF
DNA: TGTGCCAGCCGCGAGGCTAGCGGGGGCACATATACGCAGTATTTT